This T cell receptor beta chain was recovered during a study of T cell responses to AZD1222 COVID-19 vaccine. Study results and caveats: Only after the peak T cell response were repertoires sampled.

Clones were sequenced by immunoSEQ multiplex PCR, and TCRdb holds only the in-frame ones, with some missing. The sample contains around 140,000 clones, approximately 91% of which appear only once. With regard to this clone: The antigen is not known.

CDR3 length: 20 residues. Germline trimming cut 4 bases from V and 0 bases from J; bases unmatched to any gene: 14. The receptor was isolated from an adult who received the AZD1222 COVID-19 vaccine. The sample was peripheral blood, taken 28 days after the second AZD1222 dose. J is TRBJ2-7 and V is TRBV23-1; 14 nucleotides agree with TRBD2. TRBV23-1 is filed as an ORF, its function uncertain. CDR3 DNA sequence: TGCGCCAGCAGTCCAAACTCGGGACTAGCGGGAGTGCTAAGCTCCTACGAGCAGTACTTC. Encoded protein: CASSPNSGLAGVLSSYEQYF.